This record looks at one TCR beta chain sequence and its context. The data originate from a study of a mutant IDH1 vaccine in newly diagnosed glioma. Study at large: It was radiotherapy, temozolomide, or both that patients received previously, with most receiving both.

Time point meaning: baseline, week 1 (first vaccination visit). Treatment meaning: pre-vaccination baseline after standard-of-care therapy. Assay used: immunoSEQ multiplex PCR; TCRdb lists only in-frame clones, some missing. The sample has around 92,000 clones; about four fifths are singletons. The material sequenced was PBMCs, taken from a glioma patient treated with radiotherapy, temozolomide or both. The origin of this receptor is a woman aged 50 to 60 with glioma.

Here the CDR3 reads CASSERLAGGPTQETQYF. The CDR3 DNA sequence: TGTGCCAGCAGCGAACGACTAGCGGGGGGGCCGACCCAAGAGACCCAGTACTTC. The rearrangement uses TRBV9 and TRBJ2-5, with 14 nucleotides matching TRBD2. Germline V gene sequence: CDR1 SGDLS, CDR2 YYNGEE. This CDR3 region has 18 residues. V was clipped by 3 bases and J by 1 base; unmatched bases: 8. The full variable domain, in which reference TRBV9 and TRBJ2-5 provide the parts outside the CDR3, is DSGVTQTPKHLITATGQRVTLRCSPRSGDLSVYWYQQSLDQGLQFLIQYYNGEERAKGNILERFSAQQFPDLHSELNLSSLELGDSALYFCASSERLAGGPTQETQYFGPGTRLLVL.